A selection of T cell receptor beta chains follows, all from one sample in a study of shared clonotypes between healthy human individuals. Sequenced by immunoSEQ multiplex PCR; TCRdb stores in-frame clones only, minus some. The data contain a few million clones, approximately 94% of them singletons. The sequencing sample was made of naive CD4+ T cells sorted from blood. These receptors were taken from a young man in good health. Both conserved end residues are part of each CDR3. The D gene is left open where the match is weak. Size tells how often a clone was seen (once, few, many) or the class of an expanded clone, and some rows leave it out.

-	TRBV10-1	TRBJ2-5	-	15	CASSEGQGDSETQYF	TGCGCCAGCAGTGAGGGGCAGGGTGATTCGGAGACCCAGTACTTC
-	TRBV19	TRBJ2-7	-	16	CASSISAGGSSYEQYF	TGTGCCAGTAGTATTTCTGCCGGAGGTTCTTCCTACGAGCAGTACTTC
TRBD2	TRBV6-1	TRBJ2-5	once	17	CASSAYLAGKLQETQYF	TGTGCCAGCAGTGCTTATCTAGCGGGGAAACTTCAAGAGACCCAGTACTTC
-	TRBV5-6	TRBJ2-7	-	13	CASRSQSSYEQYF	TGTGCCAGCAGGTCCCAAAGCTCCTACGAGCAGTACTTC
-	TRBV4-3	TRBJ1-6	-	16	CASSQASSSYNSPLHF	TGCGCCAGCAGCCAAGCCTCGAGCTCCTATAATTCACCCCTCCACTTT
-	TRBV6-1	TRBJ2-2	-	13	CASSTPSTGELFF	TGTGCCAGCAGTACCCCCAGCACCGGGGAGCTGTTTTTT
TRBD2	TRBV5-1	TRBJ2-3	-	17	CASSLRTTSGGADTQYF	TGCGCCAGCAGCTTAAGAACGACTAGCGGGGGGGCGGATACGCAGTATTTT
-	TRBV5-4	TRBJ1-2	-	13	CASSLGQGLGYTF	TGTGCCAGCAGCTTGGGGCAGGGTCTCGGCTACACCTTC
TRBD1	TRBV7-2	TRBJ1-1	-	15	CASSLVSGGNTEAFF	TGTGCCAGCAGCTTAGTATCAGGGGGCAACACTGAAGCTTTCTTT
-	TRBV7-2	TRBJ2-5	-	14	CASAPPGAQETQYF	TGTGCCAGCGCGCCTCCGGGGGCCCAAGAGACCCAGTACTTC
-	TRBV5-1	TRBJ2-1	-	14	CASSSEPFNNEQFF	TGCGCCAGCAGCTCGGAACCGTTTAACAATGAGCAGTTCTTC
-	TRBV7-9	TRBJ2-3	-	13	CASSLVPYDTQYF	TGTGCCAGCAGCTTAGTCCCGTATGATACGCAGTATTTT
-	TRBV7-3	TRBJ2-7	-	15	CASSLGTTGAYEQYF	TGTGCCAGCAGCCTGGGCACCACCGGGGCCTACGAGCAGTACTTC
-	TRBV5-6	TRBJ2-5	-	13	CASSRRGQETQYF	TGTGCCAGCAGCCGACGGGGGCAAGAGACCCAGTACTTC
TRBD1	TRBV6-5	TRBJ1-2	-	14	CASRETGTNYGYTF	TGTGCCAGCAGAGAGACAGGGACCAACTATGGCTACACCTTC
TRBD1	TRBV5-4	TRBJ2-2	-	16	CASSPGQGKNTGELFF	TGTGCCAGCAGCCCAGGACAGGGAAAGAACACCGGGGAGCTGTTTTTT
-	TRBV6-1	TRBJ1-2	-	15	CASSEAYLGNYGYTF	TGTGCCAGCAGTGAAGCGTATCTGGGGAACTATGGCTACACCTTC
-	TRBV1	TRBJ2-3	-	17	CTSSQDLTPWGTDTQYF	TGCACCAGCAGCCAAGATTTAACACCCTGGGGCACAGATACGCAGTATTTT
TRBD2	TRBV7-9	TRBJ2-1	-	11	CASSLGTSKFF	TGTGCCAGCAGCTTGGGGACTAGCAAGTTCTTC
-	TRBV6-6	TRBJ1-3	-	14	CASSPRTVGNTIYF	TGTGCCAGCTCCCCACGGACAGTTGGAAACACCATATATTTT
TRBD2	TRBV6-1	TRBJ2-1	-	18	CASSETASGLSSYNEQFF	TGTGCCAGCAGTGAAACGGCTAGCGGGTTGAGCTCCTACAATGAGCAGTTCTTC
-	TRBV7-9	TRBJ1-1	-	13	CASSLAMNTEAFF	TGTGCCAGCAGCTTGGCGATGAACACTGAAGCTTTCTTT
-	TRBV11-3	TRBJ2-5	-	15	CASSLAPRSQETQYF	TGTGCCAGCAGCTTAGCCCCTAGGTCTCAAGAGACCCAGTACTTC
-	TRBV6-5	TRBJ1-6	-	14	CASSSRQLLSPLHF	TGTGCCAGCAGTTCCAGACAGCTTTTATCACCCCTCCACTTT
-	TRBV19	TRBJ1-2	-	13	CASSMEGGDGYTF	TGTGCCAGTAGTATGGAGGGCGGGGATGGCTACACCTTC
-	TRBV18	TRBJ2-7	-	14	CASSPPALSYEQYF	TGTGCCAGCTCACCGCCTGCGCTCTCCTACGAGCAGTACTTC
-	TRBV25-1	TRBJ1-6	-	13	CASSEEYNSPLHF	TGTGCCAGCAGTGAGGAGTATAATTCACCCCTCCACTTT
-	TRBV28	TRBJ1-2	-	14	CASSFGGGNYGYTF	TGTGCCAGCAGTTTTGGGGGGGGAAACTATGGCTACACCTTC
-	TRBV5-1	TRBJ1-5	-	15	CASSPYGTGPDAQHF	TGCGCCAGCAGCCCCTACGGGACGGGGCCGGACGCCCAGCATTTT
-	TRBV5-4	TRBJ2-6	-	15	CASSWDHSGANVLTF	TGTGCCAGCAGCTGGGACCACTCTGGGGCCAACGTCCTGACTTTC
-	TRBV19	TRBJ2-2	once	13	CASSKQVGGELFF	TGTGCCAGTAGTAAACAGGTTGGCGGGGAGCTGTTTTTT
-	TRBV6-1	TRBJ1-3	-	15	CASSEGTASGNTIYF	TGTGCCAGCAGTGAAGGGACAGCTAGTGGAAACACCATATATTTT
-	TRBV27	TRBJ2-7	once	13	CASARPVPYEQYF	TGTGCCAGCGCGCGCCCCGTCCCCTACGAGCAGTACTTC
-	TRBV7-6	TRBJ2-1	-	16	CASSLLGTASYNEQFF	TGTGCCAGCAGCCTCCTCGGGACCGCTTCCTACAATGAGCAGTTCTTC
-	TRBV28	TRBJ1-5	-	14	CASRPQGPNQPQHF	TGTGCCAGCAGACCCCAGGGTCCCAATCAGCCCCAGCATTTT
TRBD2	TRBV6-1	TRBJ2-3	-	15	CASSGEGTSTDTQYF	TGTGCCAGCAGTGGGGAGGGAACTAGCACAGATACGCAGTATTTT
TRBD1	TRBV7-9	TRBJ2-1	-	13	CASSRTGGNEQFF	TGTGCCAGCAGCCGGACAGGAGGCAATGAGCAGTTCTTC
TRBD2	TRBV19	TRBJ2-7	-	15	CASSGPGGGSYEQYF	TGTGCCAGTAGTGGTCCGGGGGGAGGCTCCTACGAGCAGTACTTC
TRBD1	TRBV7-2	TRBJ2-4	-	16	CASSSYRTGQENIQYF	TGTGCCAGCAGCTCGTATCGGACAGGGCAGGAAAACATTCAGTACTTC
-	TRBV6-6	TRBJ2-7	-	13	CASNRGRAYEQYF	TGTGCCAGCAATAGAGGGAGAGCCTACGAGCAGTACTTC
-	TRBV2	TRBJ2-5	-	13	CASRGAGKETQYF	TGTGCCAGCCGGGGGGCCGGGAAAGAGACCCAGTACTTC
-	TRBV5-4	TRBJ1-4	-	15	CASSAGRGFNEKLFF	TGTGCCAGCAGCGCCGGGAGGGGGTTTAATGAAAAACTGTTTTTT
TRBD1	TRBV5-4	TRBJ1-1	-	15	CASSPGGGGITEAFF	TGTGCCAGCAGCCCTGGAGGGGGCGGAATCACTGAAGCTTTCTTT
TRBD1	TRBV18	TRBJ2-2	-	15	CASSHGTGDTGELFF	TGTGCCAGCTCACACGGGACAGGGGACACCGGGGAGCTGTTTTTT
-	TRBV2	TRBJ2-7	-	15	CASSDPLFSSYEQYF	TGTGCCAGCAGTGACCCGTTATTCAGCTCCTACGAGCAGTACTTC
-	TRBV27	TRBJ2-4	-	16	CASSPLARQAKNIQYF	TGTGCCAGCAGTCCCCTAGCTCGCCAAGCCAAAAACATTCAGTACTTC
-	TRBV19	TRBJ2-2	-	14	CASSGRQDTGELFF	TGTGCCAGTAGTGGACGCCAAGACACCGGGGAGCTGTTTTTT
-	TRBV18	TRBJ1-5	-	13	CASSPDGNQPQHF	TGTGCCAGCTCGCCGGATGGGAATCAGCCCCAGCATTTT
TRBD1	TRBV18	TRBJ1-1	-	15	CASSPSGQSNTEAFF	TGTGCCAGCTCACCTTCGGGACAGTCGAACACTGAAGCTTTCTTT
-	TRBV5-6	TRBJ2-5	-	12	CASSSSSQTQYF	TGTGCCAGCAGCTCAAGCAGCCAGACCCAGTACTTC
TRBD2	TRBV4-3	TRBJ2-1	-	17	CASSQDAGSGNDNEQFF	TGCGCCAGCAGCCAAGATGCGGGAAGCGGGAACGACAATGAGCAGTTCTTC
-	TRBV14	TRBJ1-1	-	16	CASSQLVGFSDTEAFF	TGTGCCAGCAGCCAACTGGTGGGGTTCTCGGACACTGAAGCTTTCTTT
TRBD1	TRBV6-6	TRBJ2-5	-	15	CASSKGQGNQETQYF	TGTGCCAGCAGTAAGGGACAGGGGAACCAAGAGACCCAGTACTTC
-	TRBV7-2	TRBJ2-7	-	15	CASSLDRGLSYEQYF	TGTGCCAGCAGCTTAGATCGGGGATTGTCCTACGAGCAGTACTTC
-	TRBV2	TRBJ1-3	few	15	CASSASGVTGNTIYF	TGTGCCAGCAGTGCCTCAGGGGTTACTGGAAACACCATATATTTT
-	TRBV4-1	TRBJ1-6	-	15	CASSQGGGDYSPLHF	TGCGCCAGCAGCCAAGGAGGGGGGGACTATTCACCCCTCCACTTT
TRBD1	TRBV19	TRBJ2-2	-	17	CASSKSQQGAVTGELFF	TGTGCCAGTAGTAAGTCTCAACAGGGGGCTGTCACCGGGGAGCTGTTTTTT
TRBD2	TRBV6-1	TRBJ2-3	-	16	CASSEALAGGTDTQYF	TGTGCCAGCAGTGAAGCGCTAGCGGGGGGAACAGATACGCAGTATTTT
TRBD1	TRBV6-1	TRBJ2-5	-	14	CASSWTGVLETQYF	TGTGCCAGCTCCTGGACAGGGGTTTTGGAGACCCAGTACTTC
TRBD1	TRBV30	TRBJ1-2	-	12	CARQGFNYGYTF	TGTGCTCGACAGGGGTTTAACTATGGCTACACCTTC